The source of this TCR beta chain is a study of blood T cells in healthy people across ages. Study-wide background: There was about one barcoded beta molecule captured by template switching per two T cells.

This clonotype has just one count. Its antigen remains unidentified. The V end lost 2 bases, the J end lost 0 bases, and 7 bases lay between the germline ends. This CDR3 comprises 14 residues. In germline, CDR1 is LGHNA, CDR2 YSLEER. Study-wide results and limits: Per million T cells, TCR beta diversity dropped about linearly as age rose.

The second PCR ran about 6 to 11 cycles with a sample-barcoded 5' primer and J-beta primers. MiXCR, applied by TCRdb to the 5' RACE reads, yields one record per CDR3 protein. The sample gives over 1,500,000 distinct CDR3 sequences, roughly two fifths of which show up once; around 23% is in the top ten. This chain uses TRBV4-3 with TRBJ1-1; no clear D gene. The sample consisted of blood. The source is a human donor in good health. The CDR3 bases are TGCGCCAGCAGCCAAACTACAGTGAACACTGAAGCTTTCTTT. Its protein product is CASSQTTVNTEAFF.